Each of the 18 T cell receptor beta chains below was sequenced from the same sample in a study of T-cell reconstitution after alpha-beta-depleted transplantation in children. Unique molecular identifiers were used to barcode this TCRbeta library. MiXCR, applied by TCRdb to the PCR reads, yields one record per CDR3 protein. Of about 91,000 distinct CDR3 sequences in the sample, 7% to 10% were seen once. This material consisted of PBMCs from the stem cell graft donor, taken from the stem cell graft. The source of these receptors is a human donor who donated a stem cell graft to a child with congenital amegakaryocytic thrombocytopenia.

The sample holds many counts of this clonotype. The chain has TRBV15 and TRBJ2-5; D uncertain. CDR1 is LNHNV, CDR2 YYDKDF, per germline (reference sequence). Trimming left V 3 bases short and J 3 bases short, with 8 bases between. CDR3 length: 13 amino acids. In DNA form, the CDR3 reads TGTGCCACCAGCAGGGTAATGGAAGAGACCCAGTACTTC. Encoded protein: CATSRVMEETQYF.

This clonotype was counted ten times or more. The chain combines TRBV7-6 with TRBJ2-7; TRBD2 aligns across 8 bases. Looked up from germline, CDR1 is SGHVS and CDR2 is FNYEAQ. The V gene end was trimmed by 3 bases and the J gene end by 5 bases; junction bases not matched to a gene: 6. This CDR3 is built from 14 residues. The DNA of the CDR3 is TGTGCCAGCAGCTTTAACCTAGCGGGTAACGAGCAGTACTTC. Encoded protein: CASSFNLAGNEQYF. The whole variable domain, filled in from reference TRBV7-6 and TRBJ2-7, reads GAGVSQSPRYKVTKRGQDVALRCDPISGHVSLYWYRQALGQGPEFLTYFNYEAQQDKSGLPNDRFSAERPEGSISTLTIQRTEQRDSAMYRCASSFNLAGNEQYFGPGTRLTVT.

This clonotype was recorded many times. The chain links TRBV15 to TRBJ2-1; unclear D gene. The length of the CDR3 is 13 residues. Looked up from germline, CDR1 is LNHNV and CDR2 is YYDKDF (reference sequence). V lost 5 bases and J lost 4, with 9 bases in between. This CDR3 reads CATSGNQYNEQFF. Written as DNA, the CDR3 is TGTGCCACCAGCGGGAACCAATACAATGAGCAGTTCTTC. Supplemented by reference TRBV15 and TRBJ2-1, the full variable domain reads DAMVIQNPRYQVTQFGKPVTLSCSQTLNHNVMYWYQQKSSQAPKLLFHYYDKDFNNEADTPDNFQSRRPNTSFCFLDIRSPGLGDTAMYLCATSGNQYNEQFFGPGTRLTVL.

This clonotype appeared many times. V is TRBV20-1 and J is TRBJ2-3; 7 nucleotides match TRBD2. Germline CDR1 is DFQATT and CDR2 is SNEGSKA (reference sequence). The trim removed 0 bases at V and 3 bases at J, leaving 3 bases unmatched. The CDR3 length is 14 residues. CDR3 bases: TGCAGTGCTAGAGATCAAGCGGGGACAGATACGCAGTATTTT. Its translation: CSARDQAGTDTQYF.

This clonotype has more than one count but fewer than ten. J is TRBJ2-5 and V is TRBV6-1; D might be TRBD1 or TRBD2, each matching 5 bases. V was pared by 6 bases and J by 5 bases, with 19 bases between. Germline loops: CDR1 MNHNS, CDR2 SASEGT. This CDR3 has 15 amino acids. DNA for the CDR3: TGTGCCAGCAGCCCTACCGGGACCCCCAGTGAGACCCAGTACTTC. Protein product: CASSPTGTPSETQYF.

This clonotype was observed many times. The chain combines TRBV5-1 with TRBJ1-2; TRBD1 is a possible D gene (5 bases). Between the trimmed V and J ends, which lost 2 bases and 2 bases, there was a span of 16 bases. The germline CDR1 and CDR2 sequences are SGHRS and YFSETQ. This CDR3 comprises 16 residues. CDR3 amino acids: CASSFGTSPRNYGYTF. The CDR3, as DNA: TGCGCCAGCAGCTTCGGGACTTCACCCCGAAACTATGGCTACACCTTC.

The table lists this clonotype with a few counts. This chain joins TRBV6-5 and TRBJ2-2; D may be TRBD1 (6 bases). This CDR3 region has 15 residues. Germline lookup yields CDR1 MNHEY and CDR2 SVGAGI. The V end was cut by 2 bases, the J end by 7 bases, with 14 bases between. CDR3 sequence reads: CASSYRKGVGGELFF. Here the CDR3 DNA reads TGTGCCAGCAGTTACCGGAAGGGGGTTGGCGGGGAGCTGTTTTTT.

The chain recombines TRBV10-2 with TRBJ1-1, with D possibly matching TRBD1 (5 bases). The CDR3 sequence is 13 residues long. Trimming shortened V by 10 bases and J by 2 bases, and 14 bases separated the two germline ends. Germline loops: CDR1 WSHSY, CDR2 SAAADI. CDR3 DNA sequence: TGCGCCACCCGAACAGGTCCCAACACTGAAGCTTTCTTT. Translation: CATRTGPNTEAFF.

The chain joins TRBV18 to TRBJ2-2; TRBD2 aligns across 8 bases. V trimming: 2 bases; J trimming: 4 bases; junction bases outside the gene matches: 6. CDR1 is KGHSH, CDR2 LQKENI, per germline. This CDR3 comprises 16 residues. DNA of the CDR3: TGTGCCAGCTCACCAACCTCGACTAGCGCCACCGGGGAGCTGTTTTTT. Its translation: CASSPTSTSATGELFF.

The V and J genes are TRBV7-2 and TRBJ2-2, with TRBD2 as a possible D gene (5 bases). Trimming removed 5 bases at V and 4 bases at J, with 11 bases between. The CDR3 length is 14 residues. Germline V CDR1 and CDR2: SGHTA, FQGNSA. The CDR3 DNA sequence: TGTGCCAGCAGCCGAACAAGCGGCACCGGGGAGCTGTTTTTT. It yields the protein CASSRTSGTGELFF.

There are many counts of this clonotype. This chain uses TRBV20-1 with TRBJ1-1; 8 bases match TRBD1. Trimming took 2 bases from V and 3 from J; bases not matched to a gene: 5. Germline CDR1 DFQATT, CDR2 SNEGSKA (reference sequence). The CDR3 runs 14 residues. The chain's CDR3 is CSARSDREYTEAFF. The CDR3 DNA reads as TGCAGTGCTAGATCGGACAGGGAATACACTGAAGCTTTCTTT.

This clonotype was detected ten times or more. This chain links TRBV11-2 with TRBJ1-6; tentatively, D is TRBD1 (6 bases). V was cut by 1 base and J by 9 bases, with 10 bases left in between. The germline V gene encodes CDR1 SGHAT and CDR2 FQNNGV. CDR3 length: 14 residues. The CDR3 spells CASSLAQGGSPLHF. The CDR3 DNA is TGTGCCAGCAGCTTAGCACAGGGTGGTTCACCCCTCCACTTT.

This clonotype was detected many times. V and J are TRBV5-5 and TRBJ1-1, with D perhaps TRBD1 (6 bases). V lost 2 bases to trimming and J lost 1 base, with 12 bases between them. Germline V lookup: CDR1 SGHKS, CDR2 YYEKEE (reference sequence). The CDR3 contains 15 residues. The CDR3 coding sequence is TGTGCCAGCAGCTTCTTAGGGGGGAAGAACACTGAAGCTTTCTTT. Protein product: CASSFLGGKNTEAFF.

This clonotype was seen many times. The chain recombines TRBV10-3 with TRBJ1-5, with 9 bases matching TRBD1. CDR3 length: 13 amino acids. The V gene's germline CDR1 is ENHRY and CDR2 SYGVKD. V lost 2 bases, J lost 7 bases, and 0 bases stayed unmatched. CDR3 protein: CAISEGQGQPQHF. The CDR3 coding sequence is TGTGCCATCAGTGAGGGACAGGGGCAGCCCCAGCATTTT.

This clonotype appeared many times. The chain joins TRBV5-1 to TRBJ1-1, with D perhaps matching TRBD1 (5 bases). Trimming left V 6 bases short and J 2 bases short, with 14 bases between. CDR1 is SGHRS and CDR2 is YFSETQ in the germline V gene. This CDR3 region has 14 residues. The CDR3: CASIPGTSNTEAFF. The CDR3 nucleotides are TGCGCCAGCATCCCCGGGACTTCAAACACTGAAGCTTTCTTT.

CDR3 amino acids: CSASGGGASYGYTF. CDR3 coding DNA: TGCAGTGCTAGCGGGGGGGGGGCGAGCTATGGCTACACCTTC. This chain connects TRBV20-1 to TRBJ1-2; TRBD1 might be the D (6 bases). Per the germline V gene, CDR1 is DFQATT and CDR2 is SNEGSKA (reference sequence). V lost 3 bases and J 4 bases, leaving 15 bases between the germline ends. The CDR3 loop spans 14 amino acids.

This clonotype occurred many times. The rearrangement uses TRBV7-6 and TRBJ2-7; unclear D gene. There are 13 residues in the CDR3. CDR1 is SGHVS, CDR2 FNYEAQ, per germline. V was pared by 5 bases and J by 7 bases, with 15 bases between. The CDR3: CASSPTQMGEQYF. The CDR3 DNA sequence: TGTGCCAGCAGCCCAACACAAATGGGGGAGCAGTACTTC.

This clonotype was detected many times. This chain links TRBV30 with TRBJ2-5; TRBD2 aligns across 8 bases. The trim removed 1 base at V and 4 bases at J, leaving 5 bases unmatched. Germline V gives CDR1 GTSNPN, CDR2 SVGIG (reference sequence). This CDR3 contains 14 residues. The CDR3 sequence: CAWSGGLGGETQYF. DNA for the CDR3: TGTGCCTGGAGTGGGGGACTAGGGGGAGAGACCCAGTACTTC.